This T cell receptor (beta chain) was captured in a study of blood T cell repertoires in COVID-19. Overall study: Samples of COVID-19 (acute and convalescent) were obtained from the United States, Italy and Spain. T cells, B-cell-depleted T cells, or PBMCs supplied cDNA or gDNA.

In the original processing: Scientists estimated how many nucleated cells there were by amplifying reference gene primers. The table came from immunoSEQ multiplex PCR; TCRdb's copy has only in-frame clones and leaves some out. V and J calls and clone size follow that table, whereas D and trimming were derived from the DNA. The sample lists 200,000 to 300,000 clones, 88% occurring once. V dropped 6 bases and J dropped 3 bases, with 10 bases sitting between them. The CDR3 runs to 13 residues. This receptor was taken from a woman in her 30s with acute or convalescent COVID-19. The V gene is TRBV12-3 or TRBV12-4, the J gene TRBJ2-3, with TRBD2 as a possible D gene (6 bases). The sequenced material came from peripheral blood. The chain's CDR3 is CASRRLGTDTQYF. CDR3 sequence (DNA): TGTGCCAGCAGAAGACTAGGAACAGATACGCAGTATTTT.